Listed below are T cell receptor beta chains from one sample, sequenced in a study of blood T cell repertoires in COVID-19. Assay: immunoSEQ multiplex PCR; the TCRdb copy retains only in-frame clones and omits some. This table holds hundreds of thousands of clones, approximately 90% found once. The specimen was peripheral blood. The receptors come from a man between 18 and 29 years old with COVID-19, enrolled during active disease. Both conserved end residues are part of each CDR3. The D gene is left open where the match is weak. Not all rows give a size; the values are once, few, many and, for expanded clones, a class.

TRBD2	TRBV11-2	.	TRBJ2-1	CASSSLAGDVYNEQFF	TGTGCCAGCAGCTCCCTAGCGGGAGACGTTTACAATGAGCAGTTCTTC
TRBD1	TRBV9	.	TRBJ2-7	CASSGQGSFYEQYF	TGTGCCAGCAGCGGACAGGGATCGTTCTACGAGCAGTACTTC
TRBD2	TRBV18	once	TRBJ2-1	CASSGGLAGEREQFF	TGTGCCAGCTCCGGGGGACTAGCGGGAGAGAGGGAGCAGTTCTTC
.	TRBV6-1	.	TRBJ1-3	CASSVQLTNSGNTIYF	TGTGCCAGCAGTGTACAGTTAACGAACTCTGGAAACACCATATATTTT
TRBD2	TRBV7-9	.	TRBJ2-5	CASSPREGRGETQYF	TGTGCCAGCAGCCCCCGGGAGGGTAGGGGTGAGACCCAGTACTTC
.	TRBV7-8	.	TRBJ2-4	CASRPDKGFDIQYF	TGTGCCAGCAGGCCGGACAAAGGGTTTGACATTCAGTACTTC
.	TRBV12-3/TRBV12-4	once	TRBJ2-2	CASSLSGGELFF	TGTGCCAGCAGCTTATCAGGCGGGGAGCTGTTTTTT
.	TRBV6-1	.	TRBJ1-4	CASRGGDTGPEKLFF	TGTGCCAGCAGAGGGGGGGACACAGGGCCCGAAAAACTGTTTTTT
.	TRBV9	.	TRBJ1-2	CASSVGQGIYGYTF	TGTGCCAGCAGCGTAGGCCAGGGTATCTATGGCTACACCTTC
TRBD1	TRBV13	.	TRBJ2-7	CASSSGTGDYEQYF	TGTGCCAGCAGCTCCGGGACAGGGGACTACGAGCAGTACTTC
TRBD2	TRBV6-5	.	TRBJ2-1	CASRISGSFNNEQFF	TGTGCCAGCAGAATTAGCGGGAGCTTTAACAATGAGCAGTTCTTC
.	TRBV24-1	many	TRBJ1-2	CATSDGLDSYGYTF	TGTGCCACCAGTGATGGTTTGGACAGTTATGGCTACACCTTC
.	TRBV6-6	.	TRBJ2-5	CASSPPLQETQYF	TGTGCCAGCAGTCCCCCCCTCCAAGAGACCCAGTACTTC
.	TRBV28	.	TRBJ2-2	CASTEGQVGSGELFF	TGTGCCAGCACCGAGGGACAAGTTGGTAGCGGGGAGCTGTTTTTT
TRBD1	TRBV6-5	once	TRBJ1-4	CASSLTGLNEKLFF	TGTGCCAGCAGTTTGACAGGGCTAAATGAAAAACTGTTTTTT
.	TRBV7-2	.	TRBJ1-1	CASSLSRGDTEAFF	TGTGCCAGCAGCTTATCCCGAGGAGACACTGAAGCTTTCTTT
.	TRBV5-5	.	TRBJ2-1	CASSLVGEGEQFF	TGTGCCAGCAGCTTGGTAGGAGAGGGTGAGCAGTTCTTC
TRBD2	TRBV7-2	.	TRBJ2-3	CASSLLPSGTSTDTQYF	TGTGCCAGCAGCTTACTCCCTAGCGGGACCAGCACAGATACGCAGTATTTT
TRBD1	TRBV11-2	.	TRBJ1-2	CASSLDRDRVYGYTF	TGTGCCAGCAGCTTAGATCGGGACAGGGTTTATGGCTACACCTTC
.	TRBV19	once	TRBJ2-5	CASSIEVRQETQYF	TGTGCCAGTAGTATAGAGGTCAGACAAGAGACCCAGTACTTC
TRBD1	TRBV7-9	.	TRBJ2-6	CASIGQGGTPSGANVLTF	TGTGCCAGCATCGGACAGGGGGGCACGCCGTCTGGGGCCAACGTCCTGACTTTC
.	TRBV4-2	once	TRBJ2-2	CASSQDQGKYTGELFF	TGTGCCAGCAGCCAAGATCAGGGAAAGTACACCGGGGAGCTGTTTTTT
.	TRBV7-9	.	TRBJ1-1	CASSPRLETHRPGFF	TGTGCCAGCAGCCCACGCCTAGAAACCCACCGGCCCGGTTTCTTT
.	TRBV19	.	TRBJ1-2	CASSTLQGHYGYTF	TGTGCCAGTAGTACGCTCCAGGGCCACTATGGCTACACCTTC
.	TRBV5-8	.	TRBJ1-6	CASSFYRESPLHF	TGTGCCAGCAGCTTCTACAGGGAGTCACCCCTCCACTTT
TRBD1	TRBV6-5	.	TRBJ1-6	CASSRGQHNSPLHF	TGTGCCAGCAGTCGGGGACAGCATAATTCACCCCTCCACTTT
TRBD1	TRBV4-1	.	TRBJ2-7	CASSPGTGGWEQYF	TGCGCCAGCAGCCCCGGGACAGGGGGGTGGGAGCAGTACTTC
.	TRBV7-2	.	TRBJ1-2	CASSPRQTQLVYYGYTF	TGTGCCAGCAGCCCCAGACAGACTCAACTGGTTTACTATGGCTACACCTTC
.	TRBV19	.	TRBJ2-1	CASKLWESSYNEQFF	TGTGCCAGTAAGTTGTGGGAGAGTTCCTACAATGAGCAGTTCTTC
TRBD1	TRBV7-9	.	TRBJ1-2	CASRPGQAFGYTF	TGTGCCAGCCGACCGGGACAGGCATTTGGCTACACCTTC
TRBD2	TRBV7-3	.	TRBJ2-1	CASSSLSGKEQFF	TGTGCCAGCAGCTCCTTAAGCGGGAAAGAGCAGTTCTTC
TRBD2	TRBV9	.	TRBJ2-1	CASSVALAGYNEQFF	TGTGCCAGCAGCGTAGCACTAGCGGGCTACAATGAGCAGTTCTTC
TRBD2	TRBV11-3	.	TRBJ2-7	CASSFKLAGDYEQYF	TGTGCCAGCAGCTTTAAACTAGCGGGGGACTACGAGCAGTACTTC
TRBD2	TRBV28	.	TRBJ2-7	CASSSTGTSGRLGYEQYF	TGTGCCAGCAGTTCCACCGGGACTAGCGGGAGGCTCGGGTACGAGCAGTACTTC
.	TRBV19	.	TRBJ1-1	CASSILMGTENTEAFF	TGTGCCAGTAGTATTCTAATGGGTACAGAAAACACTGAAGCTTTCTTT
TRBD2	TRBV5-4	.	TRBJ2-7	CASNPGGAPYEQYF	TGTGCCAGCAACCCCGGGGGGGCCCCCTACGAGCAGTACTTC
.	TRBV11-2	.	TRBJ1-2	CASSLVIGAGENYGYTF	TGTGCCAGCAGCTTAGTTATAGGGGCAGGAGAAAACTATGGCTACACCTTC
.	TRBV29-1	few	TRBJ1-2	CSVVGAGGWRGYTF	TGCAGCGTTGTCGGTGCGGGAGGCTGGCGTGGCTACACCTTC
TRBD2	TRBV9	.	TRBJ2-7	CASSVGLAGDEQYF	TGTGCCAGCAGCGTAGGTCTAGCGGGAGACGAGCAGTACTTC
TRBD1	TRBV2	.	TRBJ2-7	CASVDRDESYEQYF	TGTGCCAGCGTCGACAGGGACGAATCCTACGAGCAGTACTTC
.	TRBV18	.	TRBJ2-5	CASSPPLLGGETQYF	TGTGCCAGCTCACCCCCGTTGTTGGGGGGAGAGACCCAGTACTTC
TRBD2	TRBV5-1	.	TRBJ2-3	CASSLGLAGDGDTQYF	TGCGCCAGCAGCTTGGGGCTAGCGGGGGACGGGGATACGCAGTATTTT
.	TRBV19	.	TRBJ1-2	CASSIIRGTRNYGYTF	TGTGCCAGTAGTATAATTCGAGGGACAAGAAACTATGGCTACACCTTC
.	TRBV9	.	TRBJ2-5	CASSVGGDQETQYF	TGTGCCAGCAGCGTAGGCGGCGATCAAGAGACCCAGTACTTC
.	TRBV12-5	.	TRBJ1-1	CASALEPDSEAFF	TGTGCTAGTGCCCTAGAACCAGACAGTGAAGCTTTCTTT
TRBD1	TRBV7-9	.	TRBJ2-7	CASSSPETGTYEQYF	TGTGCCAGCAGCTCCCCCGAGACAGGGACCTACGAGCAGTACTTC
TRBD2	TRBV15	.	TRBJ2-3	CATSREGLARQYF	TGTGCCACCAGCAGAGAGGGACTAGCCAGGCAGTATTTT
TRBD2	TRBV5-6	.	TRBJ2-1	CASRRVGGAYNEQFF	TGTGCCAGCAGACGAGTCGGGGGGGCCTACAATGAGCAGTTCTTC
.	TRBV21-1	.	TRBJ2-3	CASSKMFGTPTTDTQYF	TGTGCCAGCAGCAAAATGTTTGGCACACCAACCACAGATACGCAGTATTTT
.	TRBV7-2	.	TRBJ2-7	CASSLAMGGSPSYEQYF	TGTGCCAGCAGCTTAGCAATGGGCGGGTCCCCCTCCTACGAGCAGTACTTC
.	TRBV9	.	TRBJ2-2	CASSVVYTGELFF	TGTGCCAGCAGCGTAGTCTACACCGGGGAGCTGTTTTTT
TRBD2	TRBV18	.	TRBJ2-2	CASSPRPGGGDTGELFF	TGTGCCAGCTCACCACGCCCCGGGGGGGGAGACACCGGGGAGCTGTTTTTT